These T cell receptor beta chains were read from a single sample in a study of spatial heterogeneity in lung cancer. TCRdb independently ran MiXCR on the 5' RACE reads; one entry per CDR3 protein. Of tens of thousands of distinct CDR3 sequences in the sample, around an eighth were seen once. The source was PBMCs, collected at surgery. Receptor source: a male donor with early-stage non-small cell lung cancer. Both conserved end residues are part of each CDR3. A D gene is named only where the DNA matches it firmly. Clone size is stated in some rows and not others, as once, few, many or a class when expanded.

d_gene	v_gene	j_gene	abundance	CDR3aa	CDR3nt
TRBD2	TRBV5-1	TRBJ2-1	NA	CASSLGPGLAGAYEQFF	TGCGCCAGCAGCTTGGGGCCGGGACTAGCGGGAGCTTATGAGCAGTTCTTC
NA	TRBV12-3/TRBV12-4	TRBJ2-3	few	CASQRQAGDTQYF	TGTGCCAGCCAACGACAGGCCGGAGATACGCAGTATTTT
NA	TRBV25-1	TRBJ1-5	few	CASSLGDSNQPQHF	TGTGCCAGCAGTTTGGGGGATAGCAATCAGCCCCAGCATTTT
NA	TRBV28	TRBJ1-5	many	CASSSYQPQHF	TGTGCCAGCAGTTCTTATCAGCCCCAGCATTTT
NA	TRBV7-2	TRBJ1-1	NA	CASSPDGGREAFF	TGTGCCAGCAGCCCCGACGGGGGCCGAGAAGCTTTCTTT
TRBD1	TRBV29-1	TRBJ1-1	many	CSVGQGNEAFF	TGCAGCGTTGGACAGGGGAATGAAGCTTTCTTT
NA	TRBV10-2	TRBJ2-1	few	CASSEDSSYNEQFF	TGCGCCAGCAGTGAAGATAGCTCCTACAATGAGCAGTTCTTC
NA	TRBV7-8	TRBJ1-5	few	CASSFQGTSGQPQHF	TGTGCCAGCAGCTTCCAGGGCACCTCGGGTCAGCCCCAGCATTTT
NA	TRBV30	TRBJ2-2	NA	CAWMRFANTGELFF	TGTGCCTGGATGAGATTCGCGAACACCGGGGAGCTGTTTTTT
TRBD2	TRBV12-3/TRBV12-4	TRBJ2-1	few	CASRWTRRGEQFF	TGTGCCAGCAGGTGGACTAGGCGGGGTGAGCAGTTCTTC
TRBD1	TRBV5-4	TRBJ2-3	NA	CASSSPGQFGTDTQYF	TGTGCCAGCAGTTCACCGGGACAGTTTGGCACAGATACGCAGTATTTT
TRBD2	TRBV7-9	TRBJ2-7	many	CASSMPPGGRLTAEQYF	TGTGCCAGCAGCATGCCCCCCGGCGGGAGGTTGACGGCTGAGCAGTACTTC
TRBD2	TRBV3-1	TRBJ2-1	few	CASSQDAVAGGPGNEQFF	TGTGCCAGCAGCCAAGATGCGGTAGCGGGAGGGCCGGGCAATGAGCAGTTCTTC
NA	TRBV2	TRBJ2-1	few	CASNRGEQFF	TGTGCCAGCAATCGGGGGGAGCAGTTCTTC
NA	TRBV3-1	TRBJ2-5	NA	CVSSQAGDRATQYF	TGTGTCAGCAGCCAAGCAGGAGATCGTGCAACCCAGTACTTC
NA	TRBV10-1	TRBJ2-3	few	CASSGSFTDTQYF	TGCGCCAGCAGTGGTAGCTTCACAGATACGCAGTATTTT
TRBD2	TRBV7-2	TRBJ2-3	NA	CASSSGLAGLTGTQYF	TGTGCCAGCAGCTCAGGACTAGCGGGACTCACCGGTACGCAGTATTTT
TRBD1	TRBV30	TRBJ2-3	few	CAWTWDSGSTDTQYF	TGTGCCTGGACATGGGACAGCGGAAGCACAGATACGCAGTATTTT
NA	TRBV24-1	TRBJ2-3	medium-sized	CATSGSLAASTDTQYF	TGTGCCACCAGTGGGTCCCTCGCGGCTAGCACAGATACGCAGTATTTT
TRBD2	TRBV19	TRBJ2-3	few	CASSVGLPDTQYF	TGTGCCAGTAGTGTGGGACTACCAGATACGCAGTATTTT
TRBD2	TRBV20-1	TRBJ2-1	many	CSAGSGEDSYNEQFF	TGCAGTGCTGGTAGCGGGGAGGACTCCTACAATGAGCAGTTCTTC
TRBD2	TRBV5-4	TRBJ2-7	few	CASSLDSGTSGVYEQYF	TGTGCCAGCAGCTTGGATTCCGGGACTAGCGGGGTTTACGAGCAGTACTTC
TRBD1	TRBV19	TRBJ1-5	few	CASSIGWDRPNQPQHF	TGTGCCAGTAGTATAGGATGGGACAGACCAAATCAGCCCCAGCATTTT
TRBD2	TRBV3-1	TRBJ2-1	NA	CASSQVAGVYNEQFF	TGTGCCAGCAGCCAAGTGGCGGGGGTTTACAATGAGCAGTTCTTC
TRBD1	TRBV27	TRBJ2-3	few	CASVGPLTGGEGDTQYF	TGTGCCAGCGTGGGGCCCCTGACAGGGGGCGAAGGAGATACGCAGTATTTT
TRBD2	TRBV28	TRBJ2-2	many	CASSRALTSANTGELFF	TGTGCCAGCAGTAGAGCCCTAACTAGCGCGAACACCGGGGAGCTGTTTTTT
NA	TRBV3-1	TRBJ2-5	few	CASSHPLGTTGLGETQYF	TGTGCCAGCAGCCACCCTCTAGGGACGACAGGCCTCGGAGAGACCCAGTACTTC
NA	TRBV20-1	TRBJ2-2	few	CSAIMTNTGELFF	TGCAGTGCTATTATGACGAACACCGGGGAGCTGTTTTTT
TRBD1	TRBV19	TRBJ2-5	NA	CASSQDREETQYF	TGTGCCAGTAGTCAGGACAGGGAGGAGACCCAGTACTTC
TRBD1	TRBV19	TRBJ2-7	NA	CASSRDSSYEQYF	TGTGCCAGTAGCCGGGACAGCTCCTACGAGCAGTACTTC
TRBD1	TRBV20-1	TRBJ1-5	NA	CSAADRIFNQPQHF	TGCAGTGCGGCGGACAGGATATTCAATCAGCCCCAGCATTTT
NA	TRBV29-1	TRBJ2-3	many	CSVGGLPNTQYF	TGCAGCGTGGGTGGACTCCCTAATACGCAGTATTTT
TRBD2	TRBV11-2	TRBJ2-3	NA	CASGGTSGGSTDTQYF	TGTGCCAGCGGCGGGACTAGCGGGGGGAGCACAGATACGCAGTATTTT
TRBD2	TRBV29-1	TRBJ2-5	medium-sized	CSVAPSGGKETQYF	TGCAGCGTGGCCCCTAGCGGGGGGAAAGAGACCCAGTACTTC
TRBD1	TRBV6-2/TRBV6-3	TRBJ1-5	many	CASSYSRGLRPQHF	TGTGCCAGCAGTTACTCGAGGGGGCTTCGGCCCCAGCATTTT
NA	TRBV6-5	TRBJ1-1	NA	CASSYSRIGRTEAFF	TGTGCCAGCAGTTACTCAAGGATAGGGAGGACTGAAGCTTTCTTT
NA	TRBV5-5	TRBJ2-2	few	CASSLAAGWNTGELFF	TGTGCCAGCAGCTTGGCGGCAGGATGGAACACCGGGGAGCTGTTTTTT
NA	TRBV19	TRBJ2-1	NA	CASSKGVEQFF	TGTGCCAGTAGTAAAGGAGTTGAGCAGTTCTTC
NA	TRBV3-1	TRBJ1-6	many	CASSQEGFYNSPLHF	TGTGCCAGCAGCCAAGAAGGGTTCTATAATTCACCCCTCCACTTT
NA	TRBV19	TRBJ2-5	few	CASSALRDSSLGTQYF	TGTGCCAGTAGTGCCTTACGCGACTCTTCTCTTGGGACCCAGTACTTC
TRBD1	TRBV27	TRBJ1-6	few	CASSRNRGLNSPLHF	TGTGCCAGCAGTCGTAACAGGGGGCTCAATTCACCCCTCCACTTT
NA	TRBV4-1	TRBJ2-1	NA	CASSPTSNEQFF	TGCGCCAGCAGCCCTACTAGCAATGAGCAGTTCTTC
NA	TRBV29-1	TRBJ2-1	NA	CSVEDLSNEQFF	TGCAGCGTTGAAGATCTGAGCAATGAGCAGTTCTTC
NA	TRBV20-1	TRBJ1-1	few	CSARDYSGGRLDEAFF	TGCAGTGCTAGAGATTACTCGGGGGGTCGGTTGGATGAAGCTTTCTTT
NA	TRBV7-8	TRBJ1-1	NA	CASSLQAGGGTEAFF	TGTGCCAGCAGCTTACAAGCGGGGGGGGGCACTGAAGCTTTCTTT
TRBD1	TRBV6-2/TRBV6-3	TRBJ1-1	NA	CASSFQGEATEAFF	TGTGCCAGCAGTTTCCAGGGGGAGGCCACTGAAGCTTTCTTT
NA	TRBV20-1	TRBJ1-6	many	CSPRMGDSPLHF	TGCAGTCCCCGGATGGGGGATTCACCCCTCCACTTT
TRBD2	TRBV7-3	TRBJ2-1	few	CASSFGGDPPEQFF	TGTGCCAGCAGCTTCGGGGGGGACCCTCCGGAGCAGTTCTTC
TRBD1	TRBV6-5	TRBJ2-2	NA	CASISGSGQGGRELFF	TGTGCCAGCATCTCTGGGAGCGGACAGGGGGGCCGGGAGCTGTTTTTT
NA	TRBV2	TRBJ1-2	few	CASPYGGDRGYTF	TGTGCCAGCCCATACGGAGGGGACCGGGGCTACACCTTC
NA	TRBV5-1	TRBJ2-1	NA	CASSLDGVEQFF	TGCGCCAGCAGCTTGGATGGGGTAGAGCAGTTCTTC
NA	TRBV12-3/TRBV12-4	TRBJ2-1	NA	CASSLRAYRKLHEQFF	TGTGCCAGCAGTTTAAGGGCTTACCGTAAGCTCCATGAGCAGTTCTTC
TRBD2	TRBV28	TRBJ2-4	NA	CASSPTSGAWIAKNIQYF	TGTGCCAGCAGTCCCACTAGCGGGGCTTGGATAGCCAAAAACATTCAGTACTTC
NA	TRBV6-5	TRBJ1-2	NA	CASSSFSLQVPGGYTF	TGTGCCAGCAGTTCCTTCTCTTTGCAGGTCCCTGGCGGCTACACCTTC
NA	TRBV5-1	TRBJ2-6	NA	CASSLGGTGANVLTF	TGCGCCAGCAGCTTAGGGGGGACTGGGGCCAACGTCCTGACTTTC
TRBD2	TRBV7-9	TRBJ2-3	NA	CASQTSGNTDTQYF	TGTGCCAGCCAGACTAGCGGGAACACAGATACGCAGTATTTT
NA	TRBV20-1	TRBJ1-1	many	CSAVIAQGRLNTEAFF	TGCAGTGCTGTCATCGCGCAGGGTAGGCTGAACACTGAAGCTTTCTTT